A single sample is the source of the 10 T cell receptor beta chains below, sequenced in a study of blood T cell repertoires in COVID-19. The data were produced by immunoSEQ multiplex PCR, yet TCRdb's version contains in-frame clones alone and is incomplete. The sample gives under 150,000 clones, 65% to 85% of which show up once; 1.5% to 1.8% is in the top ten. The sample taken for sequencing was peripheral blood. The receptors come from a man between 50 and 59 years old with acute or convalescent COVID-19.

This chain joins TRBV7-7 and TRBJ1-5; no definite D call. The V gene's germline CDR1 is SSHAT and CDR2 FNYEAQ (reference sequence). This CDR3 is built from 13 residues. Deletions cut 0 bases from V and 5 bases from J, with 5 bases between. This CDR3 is CASSLAPDQPQHF. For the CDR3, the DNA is TGTGCCAGCAGCTTAGCTCCGGATCAGCCCCAGCATTTT.

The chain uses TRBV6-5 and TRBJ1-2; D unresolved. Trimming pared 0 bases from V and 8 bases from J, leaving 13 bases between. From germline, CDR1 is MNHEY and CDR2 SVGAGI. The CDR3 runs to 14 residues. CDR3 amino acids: CASSYSGGPAGYTF. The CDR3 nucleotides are TGTGCCAGCAGTTACTCAGGAGGGCCTGCGGGCTACACCTTC.

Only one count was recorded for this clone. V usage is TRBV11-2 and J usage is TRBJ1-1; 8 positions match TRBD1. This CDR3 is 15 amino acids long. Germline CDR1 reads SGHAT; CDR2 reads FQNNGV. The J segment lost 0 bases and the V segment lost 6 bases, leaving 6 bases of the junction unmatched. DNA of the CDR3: TGTGCCAGCAGTCAGGGGACAGGAGTGAACACTGAAGCTTTCTTT. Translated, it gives CASSQGTGVNTEAFF.

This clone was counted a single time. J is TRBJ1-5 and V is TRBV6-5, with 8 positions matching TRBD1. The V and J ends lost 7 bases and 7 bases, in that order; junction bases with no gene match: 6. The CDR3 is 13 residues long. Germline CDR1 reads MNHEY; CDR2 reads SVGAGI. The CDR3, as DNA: TGTGCCAGCACCCGACAGGGGAGCCAGCCCCAGCATTTT. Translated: CASTRQGSQPQHF.

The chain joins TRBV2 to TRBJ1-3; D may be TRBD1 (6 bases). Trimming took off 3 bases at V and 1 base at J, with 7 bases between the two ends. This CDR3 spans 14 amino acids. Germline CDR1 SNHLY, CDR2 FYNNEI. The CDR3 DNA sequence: TGTGCCAGCAGTGATCAGGGGTCTGGAAACACCATATATTTT. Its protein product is CASSDQGSGNTIYF.

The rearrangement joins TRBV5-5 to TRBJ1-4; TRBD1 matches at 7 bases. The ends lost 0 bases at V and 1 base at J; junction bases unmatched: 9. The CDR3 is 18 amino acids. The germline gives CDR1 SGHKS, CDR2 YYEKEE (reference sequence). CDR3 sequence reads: CASSLEAGTAITNEKLFF. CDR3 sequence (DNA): TGTGCCAGCAGCTTGGAAGCAGGGACAGCTATAACTAATGAAAAACTGTTTTTT.

CDR3 nucleotide sequence: TGCGCCAGCAGCCAATCCAGGGGTACTAACTATGGCTACACCTTC. It is translated as CASSQSRGTNYGYTF. The chain employs TRBV4-1 and TRBJ1-2; weak D call: TRBD1 (6 bases). Germline values: CDR1 MGHRA, CDR2 YSYEKL. The V end lost 2 bases, the J end lost 0 bases, and 10 bases lay between the germline ends. The CDR3 covers 15 residues.

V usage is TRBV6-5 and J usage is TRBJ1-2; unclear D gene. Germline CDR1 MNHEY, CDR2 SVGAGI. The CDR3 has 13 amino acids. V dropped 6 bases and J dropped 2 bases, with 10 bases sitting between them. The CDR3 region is CASRPQVNYGYTF. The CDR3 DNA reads TGTGCCAGCAGGCCCCAGGTGAACTATGGCTACACCTTC.

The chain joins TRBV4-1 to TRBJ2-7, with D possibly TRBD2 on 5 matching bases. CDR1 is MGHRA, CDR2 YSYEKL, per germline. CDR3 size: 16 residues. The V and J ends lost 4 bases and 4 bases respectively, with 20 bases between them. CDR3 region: CASSRIAPSNVYEQYF. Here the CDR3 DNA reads TGCGCCAGCAGCCGCATTGCGCCTAGCAATGTTTACGAGCAGTACTTC.

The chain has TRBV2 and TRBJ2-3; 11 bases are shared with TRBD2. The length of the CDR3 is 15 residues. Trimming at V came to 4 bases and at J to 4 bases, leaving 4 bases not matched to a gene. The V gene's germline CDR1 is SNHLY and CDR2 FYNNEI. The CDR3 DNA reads TGTGCCAGCAGTGTCAATAGCGGGGGGGCAGATACGCAGTATTTT. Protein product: CASSVNSGGADTQYF.